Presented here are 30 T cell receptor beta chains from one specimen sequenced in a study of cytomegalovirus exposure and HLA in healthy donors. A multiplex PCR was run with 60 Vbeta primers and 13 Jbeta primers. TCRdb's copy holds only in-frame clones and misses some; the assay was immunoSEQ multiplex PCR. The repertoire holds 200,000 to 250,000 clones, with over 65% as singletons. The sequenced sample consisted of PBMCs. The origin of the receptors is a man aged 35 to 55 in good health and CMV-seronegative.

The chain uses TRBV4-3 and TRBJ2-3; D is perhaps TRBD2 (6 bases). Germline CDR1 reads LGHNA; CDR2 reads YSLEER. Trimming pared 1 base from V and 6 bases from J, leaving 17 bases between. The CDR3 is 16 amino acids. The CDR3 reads CASSQGIGLEGDTQYF. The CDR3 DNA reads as TGCGCCAGCAGCCAAGGGATAGGCCTGGAGGGGGATACGCAGTATTTT.

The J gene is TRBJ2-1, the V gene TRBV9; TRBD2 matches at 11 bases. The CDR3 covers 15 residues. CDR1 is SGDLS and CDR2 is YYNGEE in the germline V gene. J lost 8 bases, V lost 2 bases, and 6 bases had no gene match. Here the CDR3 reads CASSVRTSGQDEQFF. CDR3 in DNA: TGTGCCAGCAGCGTTCGGACTAGCGGGCAGGATGAGCAGTTCTTC. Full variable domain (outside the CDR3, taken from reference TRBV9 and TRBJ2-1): DSGVTQTPKHLITATGQRVTLRCSPRSGDLSVYWYQQSLDQGLQFLIQYYNGEERAKGNILERFSAQQFPDLHSELNLSSLELGDSALYFCASSVRTSGQDEQFFGPGTRLTVL.

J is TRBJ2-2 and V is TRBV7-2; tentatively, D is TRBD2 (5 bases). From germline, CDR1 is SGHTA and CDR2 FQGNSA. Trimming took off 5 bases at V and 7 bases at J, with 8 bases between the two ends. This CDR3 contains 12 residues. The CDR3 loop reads CASSKAVGELFF. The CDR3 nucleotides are TGTGCCAGCAGCAAAGCGGTCGGGGAGCTGTTTTTT. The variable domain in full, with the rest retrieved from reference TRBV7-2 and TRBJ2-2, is GAGVSQSPSNKVTEKGKDVELRCDPISGHTALYWYRQSLGQGLEFLIYFQGNSAPDKSGLPSDRFSAERTGGSVSTLTIQRTQQEDSAVYLCASSKAVGELFFGEGSRLTVL.

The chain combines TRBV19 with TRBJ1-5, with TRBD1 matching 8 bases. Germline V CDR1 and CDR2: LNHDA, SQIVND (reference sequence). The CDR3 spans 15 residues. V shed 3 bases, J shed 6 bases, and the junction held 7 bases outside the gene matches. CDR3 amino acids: CASSIKAGGSQPQHF. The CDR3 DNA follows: TGTGCCAGTAGTATCAAGGCAGGGGGCAGTCAGCCCCAGCATTTT.

CDR3 sequence: CASSERQGNDYTF. For the CDR3, the DNA is TGTGCCAGCAGTGAGCGTCAGGGTAATGACTACACCTTC. J is TRBJ1-2 and V is TRBV2; maybe TRBD1 (5 bases). The CDR3 is 13 residues long. The V end lost 3 bases, the J end lost 10 bases, and 15 bases lay between the germline ends. The V gene's germline CDR1 is SNHLY and CDR2 FYNNEI.

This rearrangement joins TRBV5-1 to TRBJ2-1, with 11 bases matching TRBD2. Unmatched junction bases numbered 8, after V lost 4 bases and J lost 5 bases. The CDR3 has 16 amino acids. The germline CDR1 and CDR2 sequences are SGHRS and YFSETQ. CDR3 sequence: CASSPLDSGRDNEQFF. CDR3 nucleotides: TGCGCCAGCAGCCCCTTAGATAGCGGGAGGGACAATGAGCAGTTCTTC.

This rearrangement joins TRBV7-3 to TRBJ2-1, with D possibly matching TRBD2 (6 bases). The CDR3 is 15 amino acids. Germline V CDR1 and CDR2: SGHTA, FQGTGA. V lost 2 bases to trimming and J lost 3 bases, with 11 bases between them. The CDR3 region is CASSLRETIYNEQFF. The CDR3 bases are TGTGCCAGCAGCTTACGGGAGACCATCTACAATGAGCAGTTCTTC.

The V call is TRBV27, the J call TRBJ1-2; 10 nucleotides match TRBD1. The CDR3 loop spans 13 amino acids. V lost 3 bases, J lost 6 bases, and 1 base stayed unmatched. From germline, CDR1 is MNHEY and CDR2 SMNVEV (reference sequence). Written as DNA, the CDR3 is TGTGCCAGCAGTTTTGGGACAGGGGATGGCTACACCTTC. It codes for CASSFGTGDGYTF.

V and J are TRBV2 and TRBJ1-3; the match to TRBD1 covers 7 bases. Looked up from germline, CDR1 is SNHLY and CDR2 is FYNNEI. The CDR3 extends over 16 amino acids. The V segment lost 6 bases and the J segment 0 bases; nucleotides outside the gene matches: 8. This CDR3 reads CASSPTTGSSGNTIYF. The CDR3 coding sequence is TGTGCCAGCAGCCCTACGACAGGGAGCTCTGGAAACACCATATATTTT.

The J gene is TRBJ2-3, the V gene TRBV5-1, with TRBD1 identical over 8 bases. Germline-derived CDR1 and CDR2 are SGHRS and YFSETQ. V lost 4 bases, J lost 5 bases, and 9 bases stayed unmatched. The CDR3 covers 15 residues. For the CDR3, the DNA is TGCGCCAGCAGCGGGCAGGGGGCTGATGGAGATACGCAGTATTTT. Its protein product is CASSGQGADGDTQYF.

Here the CDR3 reads CASSSGSSGAAEKLFF. The CDR3 nucleotides are TGCGCCAGCAGCTCCGGTTCCTCAGGGGCGGCTGAAAAACTGTTTTTT. The chain links TRBV5-1 to TRBJ1-4, with TRBD1 as a possible D gene (6 bases). The CDR3 has 16 amino acids. Trimming removed 3 bases from V and 7 bases from J, with 19 bases in between. CDR1 is SGHRS and CDR2 is YFSETQ in the germline V gene.

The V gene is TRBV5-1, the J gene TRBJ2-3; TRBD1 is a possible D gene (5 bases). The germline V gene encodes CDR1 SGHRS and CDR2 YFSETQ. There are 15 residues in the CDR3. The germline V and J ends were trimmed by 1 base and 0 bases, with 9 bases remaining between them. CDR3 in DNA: TGCGCCAGCAGCTTGCGCCAGGGAAGCACAGATACGCAGTATTTT. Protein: CASSLRQGSTDTQYF.

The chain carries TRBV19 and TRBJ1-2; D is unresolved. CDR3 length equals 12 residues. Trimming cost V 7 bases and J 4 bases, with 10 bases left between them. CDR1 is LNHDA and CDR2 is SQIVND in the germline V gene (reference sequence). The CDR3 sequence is CASNPGSYGYTF. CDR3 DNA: TGTGCCAGTAATCCCGGGAGCTATGGCTACACCTTC.

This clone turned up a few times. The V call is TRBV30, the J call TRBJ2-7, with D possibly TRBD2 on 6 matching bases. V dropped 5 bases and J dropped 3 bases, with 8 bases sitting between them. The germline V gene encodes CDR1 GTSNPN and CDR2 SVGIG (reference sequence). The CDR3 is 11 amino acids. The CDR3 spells CAWAGNYEQYF. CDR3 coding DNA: TGTGCCTGGGCGGGGAACTACGAGCAGTACTTC.

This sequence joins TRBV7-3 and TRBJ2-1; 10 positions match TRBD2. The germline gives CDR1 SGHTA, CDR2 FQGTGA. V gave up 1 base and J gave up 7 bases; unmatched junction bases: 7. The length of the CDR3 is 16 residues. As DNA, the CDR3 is TGTGCCAGCAGCTTAAAAATTCTAGCGGGGGTGAATGAGCAGTTCTTC. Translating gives CASSLKILAGVNEQFF.

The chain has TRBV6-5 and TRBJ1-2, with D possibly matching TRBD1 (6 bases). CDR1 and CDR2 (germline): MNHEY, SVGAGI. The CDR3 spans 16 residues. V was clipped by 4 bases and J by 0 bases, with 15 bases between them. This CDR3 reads CASSSPKDRANYGYTF. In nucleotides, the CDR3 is TGTGCCAGCAGTTCTCCTAAGGACAGAGCTAACTATGGCTACACCTTC.

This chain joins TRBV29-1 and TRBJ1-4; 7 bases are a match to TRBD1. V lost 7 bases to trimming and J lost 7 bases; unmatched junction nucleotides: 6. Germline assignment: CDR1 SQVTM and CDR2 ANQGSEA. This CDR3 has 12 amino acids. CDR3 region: CSATGDSEKLFF. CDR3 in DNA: TGCAGCGCTACAGGGGATAGTGAAAAACTGTTTTTT. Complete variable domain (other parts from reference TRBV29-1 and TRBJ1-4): SAVISQKPSRDICQRGTSLTIQCQVDSQVTMMFWYRQQPGQSLTLIATANQGSEATYESGFVIDKFPISRPNLTFSTLTVSNMSPEDSSIYLCSATGDSEKLFFGSGTQLSVL.

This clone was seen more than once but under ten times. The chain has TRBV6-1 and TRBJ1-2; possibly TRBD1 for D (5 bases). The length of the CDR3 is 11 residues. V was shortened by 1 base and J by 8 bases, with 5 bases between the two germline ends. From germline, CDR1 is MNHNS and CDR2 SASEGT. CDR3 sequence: CASSEEGGYTF. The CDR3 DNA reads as TGTGCCAGCAGTGAAGAGGGGGGCTACACCTTC.

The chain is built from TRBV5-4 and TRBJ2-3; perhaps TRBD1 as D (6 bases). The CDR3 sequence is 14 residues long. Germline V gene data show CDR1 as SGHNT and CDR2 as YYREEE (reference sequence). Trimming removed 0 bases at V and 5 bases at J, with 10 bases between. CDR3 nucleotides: TGTGCCAGCAGCTTGGACAGGGTTATAGATACGCAGTATTTT. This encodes CASSLDRVIDTQYF.

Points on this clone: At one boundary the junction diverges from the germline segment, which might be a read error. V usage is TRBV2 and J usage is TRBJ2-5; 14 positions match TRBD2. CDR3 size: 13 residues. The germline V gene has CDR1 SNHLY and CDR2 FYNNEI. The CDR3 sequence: CASTGLAGGPRNF. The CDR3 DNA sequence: TGTGCCAGCACTGGACTAGCGGGGGGCCCCCGGAACTTC.

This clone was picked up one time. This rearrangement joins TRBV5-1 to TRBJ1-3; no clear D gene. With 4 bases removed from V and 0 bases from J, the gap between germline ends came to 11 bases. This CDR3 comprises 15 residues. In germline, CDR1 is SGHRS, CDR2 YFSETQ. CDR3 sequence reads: CASSVGRVSGNTIYF. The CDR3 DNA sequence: TGCGCCAGCAGCGTTGGTCGGGTCTCTGGAAACACCATATATTTT.

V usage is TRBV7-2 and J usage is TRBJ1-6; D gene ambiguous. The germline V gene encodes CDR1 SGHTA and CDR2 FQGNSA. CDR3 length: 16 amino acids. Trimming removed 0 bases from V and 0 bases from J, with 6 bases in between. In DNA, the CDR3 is TGTGCCAGCAGCTTAGCGCCCAGCTCCTATAATTCACCCCTCCACTTT. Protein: CASSLAPSSYNSPLHF.

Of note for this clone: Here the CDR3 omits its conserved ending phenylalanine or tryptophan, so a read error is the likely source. The CDR3 region is CASSLTGTGVYGYTS. The CDR3 DNA is TGCGCCAGCAGCCTGACCGGGACAGGGGTCTATGGCTACACCTCC. This chain uses TRBV4-1 with TRBJ1-2; 10 bases are shared with TRBD1. Trimming removed 4 bases from V and 4 bases from J; junction bases left unmatched: 6. The CDR3 totals 15 residues. CDR1 MGHRA and CDR2 YSYEKL come from the germline V gene.

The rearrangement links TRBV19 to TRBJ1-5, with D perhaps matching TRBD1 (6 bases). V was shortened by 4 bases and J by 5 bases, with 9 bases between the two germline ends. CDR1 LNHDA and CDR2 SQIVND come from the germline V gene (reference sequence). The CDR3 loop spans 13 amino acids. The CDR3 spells CASSTTGYQPQHF. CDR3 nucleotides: TGTGCCAGTAGTACTACAGGGTATCAGCCCCAGCATTTT.

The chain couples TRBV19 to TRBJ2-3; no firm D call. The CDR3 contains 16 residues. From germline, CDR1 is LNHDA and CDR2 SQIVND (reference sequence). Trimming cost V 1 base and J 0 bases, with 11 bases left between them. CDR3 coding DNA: TGTGCCAGTAGTATAGGGGCCAGAACTAGCACAGATACGCAGTATTTT. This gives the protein CASSIGARTSTDTQYF.

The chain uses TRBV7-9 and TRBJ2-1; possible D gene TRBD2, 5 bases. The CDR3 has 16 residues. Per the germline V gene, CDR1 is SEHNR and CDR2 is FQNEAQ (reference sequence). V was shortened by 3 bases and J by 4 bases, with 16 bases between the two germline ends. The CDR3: CASSLGRSTKYNEQFF. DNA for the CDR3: TGTGCCAGCAGCTTGGGGAGATCAACCAAATACAATGAGCAGTTCTTC.

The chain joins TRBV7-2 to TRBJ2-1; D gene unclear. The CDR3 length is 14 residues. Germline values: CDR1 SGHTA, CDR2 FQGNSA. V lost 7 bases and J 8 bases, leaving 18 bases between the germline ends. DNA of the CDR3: TGTGCCAGCACCCCCGGCCGCCGAGGCCATGAGCAGTTCTTC. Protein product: CASTPGRRGHEQFF.

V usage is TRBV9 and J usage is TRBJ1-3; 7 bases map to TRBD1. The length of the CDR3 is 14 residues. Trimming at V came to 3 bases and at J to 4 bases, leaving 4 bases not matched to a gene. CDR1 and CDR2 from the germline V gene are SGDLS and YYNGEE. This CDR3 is CASSGDRDGNTIYF. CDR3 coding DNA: TGTGCCAGCAGCGGCGACAGGGACGGAAACACCATATATTTT.

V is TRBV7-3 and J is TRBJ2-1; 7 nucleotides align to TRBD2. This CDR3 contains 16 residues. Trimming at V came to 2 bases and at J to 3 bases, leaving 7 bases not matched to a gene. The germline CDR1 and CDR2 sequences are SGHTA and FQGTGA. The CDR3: CASSLQGGGSYNEQFF. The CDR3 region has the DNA TGTGCCAGCAGCTTACAAGGCGGGGGAAGCTACAATGAGCAGTTCTTC. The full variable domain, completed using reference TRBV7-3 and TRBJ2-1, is GAGVSQTPSNKVTEKGKYVELRCDPISGHTALYWYRQSLGQGPEFLIYFQGTGAADDSGLPNDRFFAVRPEGSVSTLKIQRTERGDSAVYLCASSLQGGGSYNEQFFGPGTRLTVL.

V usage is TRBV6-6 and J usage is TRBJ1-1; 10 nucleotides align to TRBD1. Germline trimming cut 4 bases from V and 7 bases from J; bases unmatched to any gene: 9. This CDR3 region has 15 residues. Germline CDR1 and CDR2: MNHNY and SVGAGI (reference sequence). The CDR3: CASSSAGTGEFEAFF. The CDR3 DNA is TGTGCCAGCAGTTCTGCCGGGACAGGGGAATTTGAAGCTTTCTTT.